This T cell receptor beta chain was identified in a study of human T cells and chemical hapten exposure. Library preparation tagged each individual cDNA molecule with a unique molecular identifier. Original analysis: Sample TCR counts, which ranged from roughly 23,224 to 750,000, had a median of around 93,000. TCRdb redid the calling of the RACE reads with MiXCR, one entry per CDR3 protein. These V and J calls rely on TCRdb rather than the paper's analysis. Of approximately 320,000 distinct CDR3 sequences listed, 4.5% to 5.5% are singletons. The CDR3 extends over 16 amino acids. The germline gives CDR1 SNHLY, CDR2 FYNNEI. Trimming removed 1 base at V and 0 bases at J, with 7 bases between. The study's findings and limits: Expanded TCRs made up significantly more big CDR3 similarity clusters than controls did.

Time point denoted: pre-sensitization, week 0. Specified treatment: therapeutic diphenylcyclopropenone sensitization with weekly scalp DPC. This clonotype was counted only a few times. Its specificity is unknown. Sequenced material: whole blood, taken in connection with sensitization to the hapten diphenylcyclopropenone (DPC). The chain is built from TRBV2 and TRBJ1-6; D unclear. The receptor was derived from a woman aged 18-29 years with alopecia areata. Some clones in this sample may be carry-over from other donors' samples. The DNA of the CDR3 is TGTGCCAGCAGTGAAGGCTGGGGCTCCTATAATTCACCCCTCCACTTT. This translates into CASSEGWGSYNSPLHF.